This T cell receptor (beta chain) stems from a study of T cell repertoires in ileal Crohn's disease (dated by TCRdb to between 2017 and 2020). Concerning the study at large: The median duration of disease was about 7.3 years, and at the time of surgery around 40% of patients were active smokers. Every patient underwent surgery because of a complication, which was stricturing disease in around 60% of cases and penetrating disease in about 39%. Roughly half of the patients were given postoperative therapy, with 11 receiving thiopurines and roughly 20 receiving anti-TNF agents. M6 samples were neoterminal ileum biopsies taken at postoperative colonoscopy. The TCR repertoire was analysed in about 55 patients with Crohn's disease drawn from a prospective multicentre cohort. Running in parallel with the study was a multicentre cohort set up to find predictors of early endoscopic recurrence following ileocolonic resection. Endoscopic postoperative recurrence was defined as a Rutgeerts score above i0. A total of around 170 mucosal samples from around 57 patients were sequenced, collected from several sites on the surgical specimen as well as at postoperative endoscopy. The study at large found these results: Endoscopic recurrence was found to be associated with higher high-frequency clone percentages at surgery, and recurrence was observed in all patients with clonality above 26.8% (18/57). Mucosal CD4 and CD8 T cells were sorted and sequenced only in a subgroup of patients, whose size was not stated. A significantly higher proportion of clonal expansions was observed in active smokers at surgery than in non-smokers (25.9% vs 17.9%, p=0.02). The timing of postoperative endoscopy varied within the first year after surgery, and the median delay was approximately 6.6 months. Sorted CD8 T cells carried more high-frequency clones than CD4 T cells, suggesting mucosal expansions were mainly CD8.

For commercial TCRB immunosequencing, around 0.5 micrograms of biopsy DNA were submitted for each sample. Adaptive Biotechnology amplified CDR3 regions from genomic DNA with a two-step multiplex PCR that controlled for amplification bias. Primers for every V and J gene segment were used in the first PCR, and barcodes and Illumina adapters were added in the second PCR. CDR3 libraries were sequenced using an Illumina instrument. In the original analysis: Analysis combined the vendor-provided pipelines with custom analysis of raw data in R/Bioconductor under R version 3.3.0. Clonality, which ranges from 0 to 1, was calculated as the inverse of the normalised Shannon entropy across all productive clones. High-frequency clones were defined as the share of the repertoire occupied by the top 100 clones, with only clones passing a 95% confidence test being retained. The Simpson index measured repertoire diversity, and the Morisita-Horn index measured overlap between samples. In its TCRdb copy, this immuneACCESS table keeps in-frame sequences only and misses some clones. Where compared with another copy, unresolved V genes explain less than half of these, and the others have no known cause. V, J and clone size reflect that table, while D and trimming were determined from the DNA. The sample records roughly 62,000 clones, approximately 91% of which are singletons. Together, the top ten hold about 2.1% of the sample.

V is clipped by 0 bases and J by 2 bases, and the sequence between their germline boundaries is 11 bases long. Taken from the germline V gene, the CDR1 and CDR2 loops are SGDLS and YYNGEE. The CDR3 contains 15 residues, cysteine and phenylalanine counted. CDR3 DNA only is kept here, 45 bases in frame from base 1. The table lists this clone with a count of one. Its antigen specificity is not known. Per-nucleotide qualities are absent, and no much larger clonotype sits a single base away. The label giving this sample's time point can be read as: neoterminal ileum biopsy at postoperative endoscopy, about 6 months after surgery. Eligible patients were adults with ileal or ileocolonic Crohn's disease who had an indication for ileocolonic resection. Whole ileal mucosal biopsies were kept frozen at -80 degrees C prior to DNA extraction. Genomic DNA was extracted from frozen whole biopsies with a TRizol-based method and quantified on a NanoDrop 2000 spectrophotometer.

Recombination connected TRBV9 to TRBJ1-1, with a tentative D gene TRBD1 over 6 matching bases. This receptor was identified in an adult with Crohn's disease. The sample consisted of ileal tissue. This receptor carries the CDR3 CASSVVGGQNTEAFF. The nucleotide sequence reads TGTGCCAGCAGCGTAGTTGGGGGCCAAAACACTGAAGCTTTCTTT. The full variable domain, with segments outside the CDR3 supplied by the reference TRBV9 and TRBJ1-1 proteins, appears as DSGVTQTPKHLITATGQRVTLRCSPRSGDLSVYWYQQSLDQGLQFLIQYYNGEERAKGNILERFSAQQFPDLHSELNLSSLELGDSALYFCASSVVGGQNTEAFFGQGTRLTVV.